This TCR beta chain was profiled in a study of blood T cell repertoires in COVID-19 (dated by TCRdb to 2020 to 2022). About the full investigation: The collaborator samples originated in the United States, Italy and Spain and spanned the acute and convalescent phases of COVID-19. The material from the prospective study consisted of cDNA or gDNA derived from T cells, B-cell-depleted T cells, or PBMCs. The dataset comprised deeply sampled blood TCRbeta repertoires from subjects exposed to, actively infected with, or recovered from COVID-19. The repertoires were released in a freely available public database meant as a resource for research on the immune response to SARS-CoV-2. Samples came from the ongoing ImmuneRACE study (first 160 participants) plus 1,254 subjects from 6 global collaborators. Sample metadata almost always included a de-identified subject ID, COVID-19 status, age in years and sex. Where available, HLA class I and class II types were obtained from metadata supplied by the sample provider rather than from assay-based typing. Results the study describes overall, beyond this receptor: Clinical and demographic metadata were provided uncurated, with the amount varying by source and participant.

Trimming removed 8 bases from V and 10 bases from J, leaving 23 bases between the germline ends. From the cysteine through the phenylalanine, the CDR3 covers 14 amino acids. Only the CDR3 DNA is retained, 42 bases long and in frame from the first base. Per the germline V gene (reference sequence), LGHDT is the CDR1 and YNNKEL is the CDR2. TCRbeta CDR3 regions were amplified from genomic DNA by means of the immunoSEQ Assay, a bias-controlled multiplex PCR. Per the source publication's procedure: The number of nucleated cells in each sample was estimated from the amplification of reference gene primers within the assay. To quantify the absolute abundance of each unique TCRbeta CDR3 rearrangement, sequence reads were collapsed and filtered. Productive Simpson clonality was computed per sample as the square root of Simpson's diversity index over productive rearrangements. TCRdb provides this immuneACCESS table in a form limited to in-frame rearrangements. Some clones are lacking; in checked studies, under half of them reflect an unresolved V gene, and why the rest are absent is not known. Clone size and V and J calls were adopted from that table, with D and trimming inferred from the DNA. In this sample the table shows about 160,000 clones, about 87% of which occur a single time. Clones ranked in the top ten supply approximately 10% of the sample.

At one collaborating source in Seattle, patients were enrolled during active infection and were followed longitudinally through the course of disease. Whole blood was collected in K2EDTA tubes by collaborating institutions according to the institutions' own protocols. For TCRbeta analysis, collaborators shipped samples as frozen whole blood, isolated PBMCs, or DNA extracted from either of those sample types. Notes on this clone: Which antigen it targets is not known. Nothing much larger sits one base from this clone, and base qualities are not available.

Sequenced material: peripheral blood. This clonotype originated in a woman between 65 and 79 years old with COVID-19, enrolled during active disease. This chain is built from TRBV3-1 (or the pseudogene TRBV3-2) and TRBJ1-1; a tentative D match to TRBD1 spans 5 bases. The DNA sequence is TGTGCCAGCGGAGAGGACACTCTAAGACGGAGAGCTTTCTTT. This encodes CASGEDTLRRRAFF.